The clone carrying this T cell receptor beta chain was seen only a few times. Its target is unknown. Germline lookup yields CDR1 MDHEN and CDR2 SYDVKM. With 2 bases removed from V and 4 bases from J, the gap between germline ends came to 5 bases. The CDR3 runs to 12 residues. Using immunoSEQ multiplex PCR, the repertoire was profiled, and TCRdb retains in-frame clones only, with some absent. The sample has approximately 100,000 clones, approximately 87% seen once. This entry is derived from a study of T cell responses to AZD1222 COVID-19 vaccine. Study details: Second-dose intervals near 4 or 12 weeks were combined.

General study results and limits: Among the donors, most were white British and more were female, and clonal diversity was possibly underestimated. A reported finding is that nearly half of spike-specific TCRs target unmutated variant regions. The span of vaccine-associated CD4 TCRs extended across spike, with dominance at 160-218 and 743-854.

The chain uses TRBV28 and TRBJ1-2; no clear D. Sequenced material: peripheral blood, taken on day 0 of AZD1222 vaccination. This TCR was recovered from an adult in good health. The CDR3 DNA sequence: TGTGCCAGCAGTTTACAGTTCTATGGCTACACCTTC. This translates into CASSLQFYGYTF.